These T cell receptor beta chains were read from a single sample in a study of OX40 agonist ivuxolimab in advanced cancers. This table comes from immunoSEQ multiplex PCR, and its TCRdb copy is limited to in-frame clones, with some not included. The repertoire holds approximately 45,000 clones, with roughly 94% as singletons. Sequenced here: CD4+ or CD8+ T cells sorted from blood, sampled in a trial of the OX40 agonist ivuxolimab. The receptors were sampled from an adult with an advanced solid tumor such as melanoma, head and neck, liver or kidney cancer. CDR3s include the opening cysteine and the closing phenylalanine or tryptophan. D genes are given only for firm matches. A clone size is listed for some rows: how often the clone was seen (once, few, many), or a class if it is expanded.

D gene: TRBD2
clone size: NA
V gene: TRBV9
J gene: TRBJ2-3
CDR3 DNA: TGTGCCAGCAGCGTAGGCGGGACTACCACAGATACGCAGTATTTT
CDR3 protein: CASSVGGTTTDTQYF

D gene: TRBD2
clone size: once
V gene: TRBV4-3
J gene: TRBJ2-1
CDR3 DNA: TGCGCCAGCAGCCAGGGGACTAGCGCGAGCTCCTACAATGAGCAGTTCTTC
CDR3 protein: CASSQGTSASSYNEQFF

D gene: NA
clone size: NA
V gene: TRBV7-9
J gene: TRBJ1-3
CDR3 DNA: TGTGCCAGCAGCTCCGGACGGCCCTCTGGAAACACCATATATTTT
CDR3 protein: CASSSGRPSGNTIYF

D gene: NA
clone size: once
V gene: TRBV14
J gene: TRBJ2-7
CDR3 DNA: TGTGCCAGCAGCCAAGAGCAAGGTCTAGGGGTCCACGAGCAGTACTTC
CDR3 protein: CASSQEQGLGVHEQYF

D gene: TRBD1
clone size: NA
V gene: TRBV4-1
J gene: TRBJ2-7
CDR3 DNA: TGCGCCAGCAGCCAGGGGACAGGGTTCTCCTACGAGCAGTACTTC
CDR3 protein: CASSQGTGFSYEQYF

D gene: NA
clone size: NA
V gene: TRBV6-5
J gene: TRBJ1-1
CDR3 DNA: TGTGCCAGCAGTTATGAGGCAGGGGTAGCCACTGAAGCTTTCTTT
CDR3 protein: CASSYEAGVATEAFF

D gene: TRBD2
clone size: NA
V gene: TRBV4-2
J gene: TRBJ2-7
CDR3 DNA: TGTGCCAGCAGCCCCCTTAGCGGGAGGTACGAGCAGTACTTC
CDR3 protein: CASSPLSGRYEQYF

D gene: TRBD1
clone size: NA
V gene: TRBV7-3
J gene: TRBJ2-2
CDR3 DNA: TGTGCCAGCAGCTTAGTCGGGACAGGGTCTGGGGAGCTGTTTTTT
CDR3 protein: CASSLVGTGSGELFF

D gene: TRBD2
clone size: NA
V gene: TRBV9
J gene: TRBJ2-7
CDR3 DNA: TGTGCCAGCAGCGGATTAGCGGGGTACGAGCAGTACTTC
CDR3 protein: CASSGLAGYEQYF

D gene: TRBD2
clone size: once
V gene: TRBV7-6
J gene: TRBJ2-1
CDR3 DNA: TGTGCCAGCAGCCTTGGGACTAGCGGGAGGAGTAAGTACAATGAGCAGTTCTTC
CDR3 protein: CASSLGTSGRSKYNEQFF

D gene: NA
clone size: once
V gene: TRBV7-3
J gene: TRBJ2-1
CDR3 DNA: TGTGCCAGCAGCTTCCTCAGCTTCAATGAGCAGTTCTTC
CDR3 protein: CASSFLSFNEQFF

D gene: NA
clone size: NA
V gene: TRBV5-1
J gene: TRBJ2-7
CDR3 DNA: TGCGCCAGCAGCTTAATTGGGAGTGGGACCTACGAGCAGTACTTC
CDR3 protein: CASSLIGSGTYEQYF

D gene: NA
clone size: NA
V gene: TRBV6-1
J gene: TRBJ2-7
CDR3 DNA: TGTGCCAGCAGTGAAGATACAGCCCCCTCCTACGAGCAGTACTTC
CDR3 protein: CASSEDTAPSYEQYF

D gene: NA
clone size: NA
V gene: TRBV28
J gene: TRBJ1-1
CDR3 DNA: TGTGCCAGCAGTCCTGGGAACACTGAAGCTTTCTTT
CDR3 protein: CASSPGNTEAFF

D gene: TRBD2
clone size: once
V gene: TRBV7-8
J gene: TRBJ2-5
CDR3 DNA: TGTGCCAGCAGCTTAGAGTGGACTAGATTCCAAGAGACCCAGTACTTC
CDR3 protein: CASSLEWTRFQETQYF

D gene: NA
clone size: NA
V gene: TRBV2
J gene: TRBJ2-7
CDR3 DNA: TGTGCCAGCACCGAGAGCGGGACAGGTTTTTCCGAGCAGTACTTC
CDR3 protein: CASTESGTGFSEQYF

D gene: NA
clone size: once
V gene: TRBV30
J gene: TRBJ2-3
CDR3 DNA: TGTGCCTGGAGTTCACCCATAGCTGGGGGGATCACAGATACGCAGTATTTT
CDR3 protein: CAWSSPIAGGITDTQYF

D gene: TRBD2
clone size: medium-sized
V gene: TRBV5-6
J gene: TRBJ2-7
CDR3 DNA: TGTGCCAGCAGCCGAACCAGCGGGGGACCCTACGAGCAGTACTTC
CDR3 protein: CASSRTSGGPYEQYF

D gene: NA
clone size: NA
V gene: TRBV4-1
J gene: TRBJ2-5
CDR3 DNA: TGCGCCAGCAGCCAAGGCCGGGTCCAAGAGACCCAGTACTTC
CDR3 protein: CASSQGRVQETQYF

D gene: TRBD2
clone size: NA
V gene: TRBV6-5
J gene: TRBJ2-2
CDR3 DNA: TGTGCCAGCAGTTACTCGGGGGGGAGCACCGGGGAGCTGTTTTTT
CDR3 protein: CASSYSGGSTGELFF

D gene: NA
clone size: NA
V gene: TRBV29-1
J gene: TRBJ1-1
CDR3 DNA: TGCAGCGTTGCCGCGTGGGGCACTGAAGCTTTCTTT
CDR3 protein: CSVAAWGTEAFF

D gene: NA
clone size: once
V gene: TRBV7-2
J gene: TRBJ1-5
CDR3 DNA: TGTGCCAGCAGCTCTAACAGGGGCAATCAGCCCCAGCATTTT
CDR3 protein: CASSSNRGNQPQHF

D gene: TRBD1
clone size: NA
V gene: TRBV4-1
J gene: TRBJ1-6
CDR3 DNA: TGCGCCAGCAGCCAAGGCCGGGACAGGGTCGAATCCTATAATTCACCCCTCCACTTT
CDR3 protein: CASSQGRDRVESYNSPLHF

D gene: NA
clone size: NA
V gene: TRBV6-5
J gene: TRBJ2-3
CDR3 DNA: TGTGCCAGCAGAAGCCGAGGGCCCACAGATACGCAGTATTTT
CDR3 protein: CASRSRGPTDTQYF

D gene: NA
clone size: NA
V gene: TRBV27
J gene: TRBJ2-7
CDR3 DNA: TGTGCCAGCAGTTTCGCGAGCGAAGGCTACGAGCAGTACTTC
CDR3 protein: CASSFASEGYEQYF

D gene: NA
clone size: NA
V gene: TRBV19
J gene: TRBJ1-1
CDR3 DNA: TGTGCCAGTAGTATACGGGGGGCGATGAACACTGAAGCTTTCTTT
CDR3 protein: CASSIRGAMNTEAFF

D gene: TRBD1
clone size: NA
V gene: TRBV4-3
J gene: TRBJ1-1
CDR3 DNA: TGCGCCAGCAGCCAAAGAGGGGGCGGCACTGAAGCTTTCTTT
CDR3 protein: CASSQRGGGTEAFF

D gene: NA
clone size: NA
V gene: TRBV5-4
J gene: TRBJ2-2
CDR3 DNA: TGTGCCAGCAGCACCTACACCGGGGAGCTGTTTTTT
CDR3 protein: CASSTYTGELFF

D gene: TRBD2
clone size: NA
V gene: TRBV9
J gene: TRBJ2-2
CDR3 DNA: TGTGCCAGCAGCGAGGGGTGGCGGGAGGTTCCCGGGGAGCTGTTTTTT
CDR3 protein: CASSEGWREVPGELFF

D gene: NA
clone size: NA
V gene: TRBV29-1
J gene: TRBJ1-2
CDR3 DNA: TGCAGCGCCCAGGGGACCTATGGCTACACCTTC
CDR3 protein: CSAQGTYGYTF

D gene: NA
clone size: NA
V gene: TRBV25-1
J gene: TRBJ1-2
CDR3 DNA: TGTGCCAGCAGTACCCGTGGGGGAATGAATGGCTACACCTTC
CDR3 protein: CASSTRGGMNGYTF

D gene: NA
clone size: NA
V gene: TRBV7-9
J gene: TRBJ1-2
CDR3 DNA: TGTGCCAGCAGCTTAGCGGTAGTAGGCTACACCTTC
CDR3 protein: CASSLAVVGYTF

D gene: NA
clone size: NA
V gene: TRBV19
J gene: TRBJ1-1
CDR3 DNA: TGTGCCAGTAGTATAGGGTGGCAGGGGACTATTCTCACGGGGGTGAACACTGAAGCTTTCTTT
CDR3 protein: CASSIGWQGTILTGVNTEAFF

D gene: NA
clone size: once
V gene: TRBV7-9
J gene: TRBJ1-1
CDR3 DNA: TGTGCCAGCAGCATGAACACTGAAGCTTTCTTT
CDR3 protein: CASSMNTEAFF

D gene: TRBD1
clone size: NA
V gene: TRBV28
J gene: TRBJ2-3
CDR3 DNA: TGTGCCAGCAGTTTCCTGCAGGGGGCAGCAGATACGCAGTATTTT
CDR3 protein: CASSFLQGAADTQYF

D gene: NA
clone size: NA
V gene: TRBV6-6
J gene: TRBJ2-2
CDR3 DNA: TGTGCCAGCAGTTACTCTGCCGGGGAGCTGTTTTTT
CDR3 protein: CASSYSAGELFF

D gene: NA
clone size: NA
V gene: TRBV7-2
J gene: TRBJ1-2
CDR3 DNA: TGTGCCAGCAGCTCCTCGGGGGTAGACTATGGCTACACCTTC
CDR3 protein: CASSSSGVDYGYTF

D gene: NA
clone size: NA
V gene: TRBV5-4
J gene: TRBJ2-7
CDR3 DNA: TGTGCCAGCAGCCCCCCGGCCCGGGACGAGCAGTACTTC
CDR3 protein: CASSPPARDEQYF

D gene: TRBD2
clone size: few
V gene: TRBV30
J gene: TRBJ2-5
CDR3 DNA: TGTGCCTGGAGTGTGCCTAGCGGGTATCAAGAGACCCAGTACTTC
CDR3 protein: CAWSVPSGYQETQYF

D gene: TRBD1
clone size: NA
V gene: TRBV4-1
J gene: TRBJ2-1
CDR3 DNA: TGCGCCAGCAGCCAAGTTCTAAGCGCGGGACAGGGGGCTGTAGATGAGCAGTTCTTC
CDR3 protein: CASSQVLSAGQGAVDEQFF

D gene: NA
clone size: NA
V gene: TRBV6-1
J gene: TRBJ2-7
CDR3 DNA: TGTGCCACCTGGACCGGAGGTGGCCACTACGAGCAGTACTTC
CDR3 protein: CATWTGGGHYEQYF

D gene: NA
clone size: NA
V gene: TRBV19
J gene: TRBJ2-7
CDR3 DNA: TGTGCCAGTAGCCCCGGGGAGGGGGCGGCATACGAGCAGTACTTC
CDR3 protein: CASSPGEGAAYEQYF

D gene: TRBD1
clone size: NA
V gene: TRBV11-3
J gene: TRBJ2-1
CDR3 DNA: TGTGCCAGCAGCTTAGGGACAGGGGGTGAGCAGTTCTTC
CDR3 protein: CASSLGTGGEQFF

D gene: NA
clone size: NA
V gene: TRBV27
J gene: TRBJ1-1
CDR3 DNA: TGTGCCAGCAGTCCCAGGTGGGGGAACACTGAAGCTTTCTTT
CDR3 protein: CASSPRWGNTEAFF

D gene: NA
clone size: NA
V gene: TRBV4-2
J gene: TRBJ1-4
CDR3 DNA: TGTGCCAGCGCAAAGGAATACTCGGAGGATGAAAAACTGTTTTTT
CDR3 protein: CASAKEYSEDEKLFF

D gene: TRBD2
clone size: NA
V gene: TRBV5-1
J gene: TRBJ2-7
CDR3 DNA: TGCGCCAGCAGCTTTACGGGACTAGCGGGACGGGTTGGCGAGCAGTACTTC
CDR3 protein: CASSFTGLAGRVGEQYF

D gene: NA
clone size: NA
V gene: TRBV29-1
J gene: TRBJ1-2
CDR3 DNA: TGCAGCGTTGTACGGCCGAACTATGGCTACACCTTC
CDR3 protein: CSVVRPNYGYTF

D gene: NA
clone size: NA
V gene: TRBV2
J gene: TRBJ1-3
CDR3 DNA: TGTGCCAGCAGCGGTGCGGGGTCCGGAAACACCATATATTTT
CDR3 protein: CASSGAGSGNTIYF

D gene: NA
clone size: NA
V gene: TRBV6-6
J gene: TRBJ2-1
CDR3 DNA: TGTGCCAGCAGTGCCGAGTACAATGAGCAGTTCTTC
CDR3 protein: CASSAEYNEQFF

D gene: TRBD2
clone size: NA
V gene: TRBV28
J gene: TRBJ2-1
CDR3 DNA: TGTGCCAGCAGTGTCCGACTAGCGGGAGGCGATGAGCAGTTCTTC
CDR3 protein: CASSVRLAGGDEQFF